These 2 T cell receptor beta chains came from one sample sequenced in a study of T cells in Graves' hyperthyroidism and ophthalmopathy. TCR beta CDR3 sequences were amplified from RNA transcripts. The HTBI primer set drove a first-round RT-PCR of the TCR CDR3. TCRdb processed the multiplex PCR reads anew with MiXCR; each CDR3 protein has one entry. The sample consists of about 420,000 distinct CDR3 sequences, about 13% of them appearing once. Sample: blood. The receptors originated from a woman aged 18-29 years with Graves' hyperthyroidism.

This clonotype was recorded many times. The chain recombines TRBV25-1 with TRBJ1-2; unclear D gene. CDR1 is MGHDK, CDR2 SYGVNS, per germline. Between the trimmed V and J ends, which lost 6 bases and 3 bases, there was a span of 11 bases. The CDR3 has 13 residues. The CDR3 bases are TGTGCCAGCAGCCCCCCAGGAGACTATGGCTACACCTTC. It codes for CASSPPGDYGYTF.

Note on this clonotype: This is likely a read error, given that the CDR3 carries no conserved phenylalanine or tryptophan at its end. The genes are TRBV6-1 and TRBJ1-6; D gene ambiguous. CDR1 and CDR2 from the germline V gene are MNHNS and SASEGT. V was pared by 0 bases and J by 7 bases, with 4 bases between. This CDR3 has 13 amino acids. CDR3 sequence reads: CASSEAGNSPLHL. CDR3 in DNA: TGTGCCAGCAGTGAAGCGGGGAATTCACCCCTCCACCTT.